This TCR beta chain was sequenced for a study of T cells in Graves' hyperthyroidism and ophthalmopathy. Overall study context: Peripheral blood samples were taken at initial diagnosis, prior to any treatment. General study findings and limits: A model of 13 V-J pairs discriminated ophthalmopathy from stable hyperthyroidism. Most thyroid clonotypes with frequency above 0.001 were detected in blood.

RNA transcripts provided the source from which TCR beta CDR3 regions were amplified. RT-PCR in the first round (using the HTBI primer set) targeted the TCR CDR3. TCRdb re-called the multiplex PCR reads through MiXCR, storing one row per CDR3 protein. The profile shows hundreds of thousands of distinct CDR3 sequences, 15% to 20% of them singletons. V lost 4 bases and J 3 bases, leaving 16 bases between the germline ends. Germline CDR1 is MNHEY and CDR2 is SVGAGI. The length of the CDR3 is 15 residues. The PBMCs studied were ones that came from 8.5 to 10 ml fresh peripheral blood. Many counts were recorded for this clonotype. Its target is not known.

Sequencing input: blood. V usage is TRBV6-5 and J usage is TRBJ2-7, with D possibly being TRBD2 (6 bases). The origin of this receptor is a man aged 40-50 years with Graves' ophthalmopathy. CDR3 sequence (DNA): TGTGCCAGCAGTTCGACCCTTGACGGGAGCTACGAGCAGTACTTC. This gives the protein CASSSTLDGSYEQYF.